Below are 23 T cell receptor beta chains sequenced from a single sample in a study of blood T cell repertoires in COVID-19. Libraries were prepared by immunoSEQ multiplex PCR; TCRdb keeps only in-frame clonotypes and omits some of them. The table records around 190,000 clones, 70% to 85% of them present only once. Sequencing input: peripheral blood. The source of these receptors is a human donor in a cohort sampled during active COVID-19.

CDR3: CASSAGDSTNEKLFF. CDR3 coding DNA: TGTGCCAGCAGCGCAGGGGATTCAACTAATGAAAAACTGTTTTTT. This chain uses TRBV9 with TRBJ1-4; possibly TRBD1 for D (6 bases). This CDR3 is built from 15 residues. Germline V gives CDR1 SGDLS, CDR2 YYNGEE. V lost 3 bases and J 0 bases, leaving 9 bases between the germline ends.

The chain combines TRBV12-3 or TRBV12-4 with TRBJ1-2; possibly TRBD1 for D (6 bases). V was cut by 5 bases and J by 7 bases, with 11 bases left in between. The CDR3 totals 12 residues. The CDR3 reads CASSKTGFGYTF. CDR3 nucleotide sequence: TGTGCCAGCAGTAAAACAGGGTTTGGCTACACCTTC.

The gene calls are TRBV21-1 and TRBJ1-1; TRBD1 reflects the table's D call only, with no check against the DNA. TRBV21-1 is a recognized pseudogene. The CDR3 covers 15 residues. In nucleotides, the CDR3 is TGTGCCAGCAGCAAACCAGGGGGAATGAACACTGAAGCTTTCTTT. As protein: CASSKPGGMNTEAFF.

The CDR3 here is CASTRGRQVNYGYTF. CDR3 nucleotide sequence: TGTGCCAGCACTAGGGGGCGTCAGGTTAACTATGGCTACACCTTC. This rearrangement joins TRBV6-5 to TRBJ1-2; 7 nucleotides align to TRBD1. Germline loops: CDR1 MNHEY, CDR2 SVGAGI. With V trimmed by 7 bases and J by 1 base, 9 bases remained unmatched. The CDR3 covers 15 residues.

This clone was recorded a few times. V gene TRBV19 combines with J gene TRBJ1-5; the match to TRBD1 covers 8 bases. The CDR3 has 13 residues. Trimming at V came to 5 bases and at J to 6 bases, leaving 3 bases not matched to a gene. The germline CDR1 and CDR2 sequences are LNHDA and SQIVND (reference sequence). The DNA of the CDR3 is TGTGCCAGTAGTGGGACAGGACGTCAGCCCCAGCATTTT. This translates into CASSGTGRQPQHF.

The chain has TRBV29-1 and TRBJ2-5; D is unclear. Trimming took 4 bases from V and 5 from J, leaving 11 bases between them. Germline CDR1 SQVTM, CDR2 ANQGSEA. The CDR3 spans 12 residues. CDR3 region: CSVAEVRETQYF. CDR3 nucleotides: TGCAGCGTTGCCGAGGTCCGGGAGACCCAGTACTTC.

CDR3 sequence: CASRRSGGNEQYF. DNA of the CDR3: TGTGCCAGCAGACGTAGCGGGGGTAACGAGCAGTACTTC. The chain couples TRBV2 to TRBJ2-7; 9 positions match TRBD2. Trimming removed 6 bases from V and 5 bases from J; junction bases left unmatched: 5. The germline V gene encodes CDR1 SNHLY and CDR2 FYNNEI. The CDR3 contains 13 residues.

The chain links TRBV12-3 or TRBV12-4 to TRBJ1-1; maybe TRBD1 (5 bases). The V end lost 4 bases, the J end lost 6 bases, and 9 bases lay between the germline ends. The CDR3 spans 12 residues. The CDR3 spells CASSYWGAEAFF. CDR3 sequence (DNA): TGTGCCAGCAGTTACTGGGGGGCTGAAGCTTTCTTT.

The genes are TRBV2 and TRBJ1-2; 8 nucleotides align to TRBD1. CDR3 length equals 14 residues. Germline-derived CDR1 and CDR2 are SNHLY and FYNNEI. J gave up 6 bases and V 8 bases, and 11 bases lay outside the gene matches. The CDR3 DNA is TGTGCCAGCGGGGGACAGGTCCTTCCTAATGGCTACACCTTC. Translation gives CASGGQVLPNGYTF.

This rearrangement joins TRBV4-1 to TRBJ1-1; a weak D match, TRBD1 (5 bases). Germline CDR1 is MGHRA and CDR2 is YSYEKL. The V gene lost 1 base and the J gene lost 6 bases, with 12 bases spanning the gap. The CDR3 length is 14 residues. The CDR3 protein is CASSQASRTSEAFF. The CDR3 DNA sequence: TGCGCCAGCAGCCAAGCAAGCAGGACATCTGAAGCTTTCTTT.

CDR3 coding DNA: TGTGCCAGCAGCCCCCTAGGCTCCAATGAGCAGTTCTTC. The encoded protein is CASSPLGSNEQFF. The rearrangement links TRBV3-1 (or the pseudogene TRBV3-2) to TRBJ2-1; D is undetermined. There are 13 residues in the CDR3. V lost 4 bases to trimming and J lost 6 bases, with 10 bases between them. The germline CDR1 and CDR2 sequences are LGHDT and YNNKEL (reference sequence).

This chain joins TRBV16 and TRBJ1-2, with 7 bases matching TRBD1. Germline-derived CDR1 and CDR2 are KGHSY and FQNENV. This CDR3 has 16 residues. Germline trimming cut 3 bases from V and 8 bases from J; bases unmatched to any gene: 15. CDR3 protein: CASSQRSGQTTTGYTF. The CDR3 DNA reads TGTGCCAGCAGCCAGCGGTCGGGACAGACTACTACAGGCTACACCTTC.

The chain uses TRBV13 and TRBJ1-2; 10 nucleotides line up with TRBD1. V gave up 5 bases and J gave up 9 bases; unmatched junction bases: 6. This CDR3 is 13 amino acids long. The germline gives CDR1 PRHDT, CDR2 FYEKMQ (reference sequence). This CDR3 is CASSGTGELSYTF. DNA of the CDR3: TGTGCCAGCAGCGGGACAGGGGAGCTTAGCTACACCTTC.

The chain links TRBV11-2 to TRBJ1-2; TRBD1 is a possible D gene (6 bases). The CDR3 consists of 17 residues. Germline V gene lookup returns CDR1 SGHAT and CDR2 FQNNGV. V was trimmed by 0 bases and J by 3 bases, leaving 17 bases between them. The CDR3 protein is CASSLDRQAITHYGYTF. CDR3 sequence (DNA): TGTGCCAGCAGCTTAGATAGACAGGCGATAACGCACTATGGCTACACCTTC.

The chain combines TRBV24-1 with TRBJ2-7, with 12 bases identical to TRBD2. This CDR3 is 17 amino acids long. CDR1 is KGHDR and CDR2 is SFDVKD in the germline V gene. Trimming at V came to 9 bases and at J to 3 bases, leaving 14 bases not matched to a gene. The CDR3 bases are TGTGCCACCTCCCGTAGGCTAGCGGGGGGGAACTGCTACGAGCAGTACTTC. Protein product: CATSRRLAGGNCYEQYF.

This rearrangement joins TRBV4-2 to TRBJ2-7; the D gene is possibly TRBD2 (5 bases). The CDR3 covers 14 residues. V lost 1 base and J lost 5, with 12 bases in between. Germline loops: CDR1 LGHNA, CDR2 YNFKEQ. The CDR3 region is CASSQGLAEDEQYF. CDR3 bases: TGTGCCAGCAGCCAAGGGCTAGCTGAAGACGAGCAGTACTTC.

In nucleotides, the CDR3 is TGTGCCAGCAGCTTGGGACTTACTAGCAATCAGCCCCAGCATTTT. It specifies CASSLGLTSNQPQHF. V is TRBV7-8 and J is TRBJ1-5; D possibly corresponds to TRBD1 (5 bases). The CDR3 is 15 residues long. V lost 3 bases, J lost 0 bases, and 9 bases lay in between. Germline V gene sequence: CDR1 SGHVS, CDR2 FQNEAQ.

The CDR3 DNA follows: TGTGCCAGCAGCTTGGACCAGGGGACCGGGGAGCTGTTTTTT. This codes for CASSLDQGTGELFF. This chain uses TRBV11-2 with TRBJ2-2; maybe TRBD1 (6 bases). This CDR3 is built from 14 residues. The V end lost 3 bases, the J end lost 5 bases, and 10 bases lay between the germline ends. Germline V gene lookup returns CDR1 SGHAT and CDR2 FQNNGV.

CDR3 region: CASSPLQTDTQYF. The CDR3 nucleotides read TGTGCCAGCAGCCCCCTCCAGACAGATACGCAGTATTTT. This chain uses TRBV14 with TRBJ2-3; D remains unclear. Germline CDR1 is SGHDN and CDR2 is FVKESK. CDR3 length: 13 residues. V shed 4 bases and J shed 3 bases, with 8 bases lying between them.

V gene TRBV2 combines with J gene TRBJ2-7, with 7 nucleotides matching TRBD2. The germline V gene encodes CDR1 SNHLY and CDR2 FYNNEI. There are 15 residues in the CDR3. With 6 bases clipped from V and 5 bases from J, the junction kept 13 bases outside the gene matches. CDR3 sequence (DNA): TGTGCCAGCAGACAGAGCGGGGCCGCGGTCCACGAGCAGTACTTC. Translation gives CASRQSGAAVHEQYF. Looking up the rest from reference TRBV2 and TRBJ2-7 gives the full variable domain: EPEVTQTPSHQVTQMGQEVILRCVPISNHLYFYWYRQILGQKVEFLVSFYNNEISEKSEIFDDQFSVERPDGSNFTLKIRSTKLEDSAMYFCASRQSGAAVHEQYFGPGTRLTVT.

This chain joins TRBV6-5 and TRBJ2-5; possibly TRBD1 for D (5 bases). V was pared by 7 bases and J by 5 bases, with 17 bases between. The CDR3 consists of 14 residues. From germline, CDR1 is MNHEY and CDR2 SVGAGI. The CDR3 loop reads CASTQAGLGETQYF. CDR3 nucleotide sequence: TGTGCCAGCACCCAAGCAGGGTTGGGCGAGACCCAGTACTTC.

V and J are TRBV4-1 and TRBJ1-2, with a weak D call TRBD1 (5 bases). The V and J ends lost 0 bases and 8 bases respectively, with 16 bases between them. The CDR3 sequence is 15 residues long. The germline CDR1 and CDR2 sequences are MGHRA and YSYEKL. CDR3 sequence: CASSQDRGGAYGYTF. The CDR3 DNA is TGCGCCAGCAGCCAAGATCGGGGAGGGGCCTACGGCTACACCTTC.

The genes are TRBV5-1 and TRBJ2-1; 9 bases line up with TRBD2. J was trimmed by 8 bases and V by 2 bases; bases with no gene match: 11. This CDR3 spans 16 amino acids. Germline V lookup: CDR1 SGHRS, CDR2 YFSETQ. CDR3 bases: TGCGCCAGCAGCTTTCGCGGGGGGGCCAGGTCCCATGAGCAGTTCTTC. Amino acid sequence: CASSFRGGARSHEQFF. The full variable domain, its missing parts supplied by reference TRBV5-1 and TRBJ2-1, is KAGVTQTPRYLIKTRGQQVTLSCSPISGHRSVSWYQQTPGQGLQFLFEYFSETQRNKGNFPGRFSGRQFSNSRSEMNVSTLELGDSALYLCASSFRGGARSHEQFFGPGTRLTVL.